This T cell receptor beta chain is from a study of beta chain features in type 1 diabetes. General study points: A greater similarity of naive, central memory and Treg TCRB repertoires was seen among patients than among healthy donors. For Type 1 diabetes patients, all four CD4+ subsets carried TCRB CDR3s that were moderately but significantly shorter.

Comments on this clone: The antigen is not known. This CDR3 is also generated by other DNA sequences in the sample.

Staining for CD45RO/CCR7/CD25/CD127/CD95/CD27 allowed sorting of CD4+ naive, central memory, regulatory and stem cell-like memory cells. Expressed TCRB transcripts were sequenced because the isolated RNA had all been reverse transcribed beforehand. The table came from immunoSEQ multiplex PCR; TCRdb's copy has only in-frame clones and leaves some out. The data contain around 500,000 clones, 30% of them seen just once; the ten biggest clones take up about 0.065%. Germline-derived CDR1 and CDR2 are SGHDT and YYEEEE. J was trimmed by 2 bases and V by 4 bases; bases with no gene match: 6. This CDR3 has 15 amino acids.

The source is a man aged 18-30 years in good health. Sequencing was performed on naive CD4+ T cells from blood. V is TRBV5-6 and J is TRBJ2-5; 9 bases agree with TRBD1. CDR3 coding DNA: TGTGCCAGCAGCACTCCGGGACAGGGACAAGAGACCCAGTACTTC. Protein product: CASSTPGQGQETQYF.